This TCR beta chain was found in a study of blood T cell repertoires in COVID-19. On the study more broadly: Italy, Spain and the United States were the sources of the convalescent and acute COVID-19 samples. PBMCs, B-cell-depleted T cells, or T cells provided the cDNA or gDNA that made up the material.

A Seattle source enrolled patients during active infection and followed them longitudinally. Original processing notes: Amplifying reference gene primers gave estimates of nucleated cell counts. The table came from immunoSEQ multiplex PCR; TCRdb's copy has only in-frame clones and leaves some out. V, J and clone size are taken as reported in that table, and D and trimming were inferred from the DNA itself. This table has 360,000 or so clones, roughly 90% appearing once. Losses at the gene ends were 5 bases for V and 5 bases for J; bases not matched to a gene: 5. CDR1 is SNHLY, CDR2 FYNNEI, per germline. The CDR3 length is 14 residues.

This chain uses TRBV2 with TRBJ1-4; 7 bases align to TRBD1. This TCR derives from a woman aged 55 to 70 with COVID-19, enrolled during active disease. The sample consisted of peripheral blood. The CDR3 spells CASSPRDRNEKLFF. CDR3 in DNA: TGTGCCAGCAGTCCCCGGGACAGAAATGAAAAACTGTTTTTT.